The T cell receptor (beta chain) described here comes from a study of blood T cell repertoires in COVID-19. In the study overall: Specimens from acute and convalescent COVID-19 originated in the United States, Italy and Spain.

Generated by immunoSEQ multiplex PCR, the TCRdb table keeps only in-frame clones and is missing some. The sample contains 310,000 or so clones, more than 75% of which appear only once. What was sequenced was peripheral blood. The receptor comes from a man aged 65-85 years with acute or convalescent COVID-19.

In DNA, the CDR3 is TGTGCCAGTAGTCCTTCGACACGTAACTATGGCTACACCTTC. Translation gives CASSPSTRNYGYTF. The J gene is TRBJ1-2, the V gene TRBV19; D not resolved. The germline gives CDR1 LNHDA, CDR2 SQIVND (reference sequence). CDR3 length: 14 amino acids. Trimming shortened V by 5 bases and J by 1 base, and 11 bases separated the two germline ends.